The 18 T cell receptor beta chains below all came from one sample that was sequenced in a study of cytomegalovirus exposure and HLA in healthy donors. Primers for the PCR totalled 60 Vbeta and 13 Jbeta. Sequencing used immunoSEQ multiplex PCR; TCRdb keeps in-frame clones, though not all of them. The table shows some 150,000 clones, with 55% to 75% occurring only once. Sequencing used PBMCs. All receptors derive from a human donor in good health.

J is TRBJ2-3 and V is TRBV4-3; D may be TRBD2 (5 bases). With 0 bases removed from V and 4 bases from J, the gap between germline ends came to 11 bases. The CDR3 sequence is 15 residues long. Germline CDR1 reads LGHNA; CDR2 reads YSLEER. In DNA form, the CDR3 reads TGCGCCAGCAGCCAAGAACCTAGCTTCTCAGATACGCAGTATTTT. Translated: CASSQEPSFSDTQYF.

The chain couples TRBV14 to TRBJ2-7; 8 bases line up with TRBD1. Germline CDR1 reads SGHDN; CDR2 reads FVKESK. The CDR3 spans 16 residues. J was trimmed by 2 bases and V by 1 base; bases with no gene match: 7. In nucleotides, the CDR3 is TGTGCCAGCAGCCAAGCCCGGACAGGGAACGCCTACGAGCAGTACTTC. This encodes CASSQARTGNAYEQYF.

The V gene is TRBV7-2, the J gene TRBJ2-1; 10 nucleotides agree with TRBD2. Germline V gene lookup returns CDR1 SGHTA and CDR2 FQGNSA. J was trimmed by 3 bases and V by 1 base; bases with no gene match: 6. CDR3 length: 17 amino acids. DNA of the CDR3: TGTGCCAGCAGCTTAGTAAGACTAGCGGGTATCTACAATGAGCAGTTCTTC. Translated: CASSLVRLAGIYNEQFF.

This chain joins TRBV9 and TRBJ2-1; 9 nucleotides match TRBD1. Germline lookup yields CDR1 SGDLS and CDR2 YYNGEE. V shed 6 bases, J shed 6 bases, and the junction held 7 bases outside the gene matches. The CDR3 is 14 amino acids. The CDR3 spells CASTFGQGSNEQFF. CDR3 DNA: TGTGCCAGCACCTTCGGACAGGGGAGCAATGAGCAGTTCTTC.

This rearrangement joins TRBV18 to TRBJ1-1; TRBD1 aligns across 7 bases. The V gene end was trimmed by 0 bases and the J gene end by 4 bases; junction bases not matched to a gene: 8. The germline CDR1 and CDR2 sequences are KGHSH and LQKENI. There are 16 residues in the CDR3. The DNA of the CDR3 is TGTGCCAGCTCACCACCGGGGGTGACAGGGACCACTGAAGCTTTCTTT. The encoded protein is CASSPPGVTGTTEAFF. The full variable domain, its missing parts supplied by reference TRBV18 and TRBJ1-1, is NAGVMQNPRHLVRRRGQEARLRCSPMKGHSHVYWYRQLPEEGLKFMVYLQKENIIDESGMPKERFSAEFPKEGPSILRIQQVVRGDSAAYFCASSPPGVTGTTEAFFGQGTRLTVV.

This chain links TRBV6-5 with TRBJ2-2, with 9 nucleotides matching TRBD1. The length of the CDR3 is 15 residues. CDR1 and CDR2 from the germline V gene are MNHEY and SVGAGI. V trimming: 7 bases; J trimming: 2 bases; junction bases outside the gene matches: 5. For the CDR3, the DNA is TGTGCCAGCACCCCACAGGGGGCTAACACCGGGGAGCTGTTTTTT. This encodes CASTPQGANTGELFF.

This chain links TRBV19 with TRBJ2-2, with TRBD1 matching 7 bases. V trimming: 4 bases; J trimming: 7 bases; junction bases outside the gene matches: 9. The length of the CDR3 is 15 residues. The germline gives CDR1 LNHDA, CDR2 SQIVND (reference sequence). The CDR3 DNA is TGTGCCAGTAGTACGATCGACAGGGCAGGCGGGGAGCTGTTTTTT. The encoded protein is CASSTIDRAGGELFF.

The chain employs TRBV5-3 and TRBJ1-1; 9 bases match TRBD1. TRBV5-3 qualifies as an ORF whose function is uncertain. The CDR3 sequence is 17 residues long. J gave up 3 bases and V 6 bases, and 15 bases lay outside the gene matches. In DNA, the CDR3 is TGTGCCAGAAACCACCTCGGACAGGGGTTGGGGGACACTGAAGCTTTCTTT. This codes for CARNHLGQGLGDTEAFF.

The chain has TRBV7-9 and TRBJ1-1; D gene ambiguous. Looked up from germline, CDR1 is SEHNR and CDR2 is FQNEAQ (reference sequence). V shed 2 bases and J shed 9 bases, with 10 bases lying between them. This CDR3 has 12 residues. CDR3 in amino acids: CASSLFPKQAFF. The CDR3 nucleotides are TGTGCCAGCAGCTTATTTCCGAAGCAAGCTTTCTTT.

This clone turned up a few times. The chain has TRBV6-5 and TRBJ1-1, with 9 positions matching TRBD1. Trimming at V came to 2 bases and at J to 4 bases, leaving 5 bases not matched to a gene. The CDR3 runs to 15 residues. Germline V gene lookup returns CDR1 MNHEY and CDR2 SVGAGI. The DNA for the CDR3 is TGTGCCAGCAGTTACGGACAGGGGTATGTCACTGAAGCTTTCTTT. It specifies CASSYGQGYVTEAFF.

The rearrangement links TRBV7-9 to TRBJ2-5, with 7 bases that match TRBD2. CDR3 length: 16 residues. Unmatched junction bases numbered 12, after V lost 5 bases and J lost 3 bases. CDR1 is SEHNR, CDR2 FQNEAQ, per germline (reference sequence). As DNA, the CDR3 is TGTGCCAGCAGCGCTTGGTTACGGGCGGGGGAAGAGACCCAGTACTTC. Protein: CASSAWLRAGEETQYF.

The count of this clone is one. This rearrangement joins TRBV27 to TRBJ2-7; 7 nucleotides line up with TRBD1. With V trimmed by 2 bases and J by 9 bases, 10 bases remained unmatched. The V gene's germline CDR1 is MNHEY and CDR2 SMNVEV (reference sequence). The CDR3 has 14 amino acids. In nucleotides, the CDR3 is TGTGCCAGCAGTTTAGGAAACAGGGGACCAGGGCAGTACTTC. This gives the protein CASSLGNRGPGQYF.

The chain uses TRBV12-5 and TRBJ1-5; 10 bases are a match to TRBD1. Germline trimming cut 7 bases from V and 5 bases from J; bases unmatched to any gene: 2. The V gene's germline CDR1 is LGHNT and CDR2 FRNRAP. The CDR3 spans 13 residues. The DNA for the CDR3 is TGTGCTAGTGCCGGGACAGGGGATCAGCCCCAGCATTTT. It translates to CASAGTGDQPQHF.

This rearrangement joins TRBV2 to TRBJ2-7, with 7 bases identical to TRBD2. Germline-derived CDR1 and CDR2 are SNHLY and FYNNEI. The CDR3 has 14 residues. Germline trimming cut 2 bases from V and 2 bases from J; bases unmatched to any gene: 3. The chain's CDR3 is CASSEQRGPYEQYF. CDR3 bases: TGTGCCAGCAGTGAACAGCGGGGTCCCTACGAGCAGTACTTC.

This clone has a handful of counts. Its ends do not fully match the called genes, so a read error is possible. This rearrangement joins TRBV7-8 to TRBJ2-2, with 9 bases fitting TRBD1. The CDR3 has 16 amino acids. CDR1 and CDR2 (germline): SGHVS, FQNEAQ. The CDR3 DNA follows: TGCGCCAGCAGCCAGGCAGGACAGGGGCGGTTCGGGGAGCTGTTTTTT. Translating it yields CASSQAGQGRFGELFF. The full variable domain, with the rest looked up from reference TRBV7-8 and TRBJ2-2, is GAGVSQSPRYKVAKRGQDVALRCDPISGHVSLFWYQQALGQGPEFLTYFQNEAQLDKSGLPSDRFFAERPEGSVSTLKIQRTQQEDSAVYLCASSQAGQGRFGELFFGEGSRLTVL.

The V gene is TRBV5-4, the J gene TRBJ2-5; 7 nucleotides agree with TRBD1. Germline V gene sequence: CDR1 SGHNT, CDR2 YYREEE (reference sequence). After removal of 4 bases from V and 3 bases from J, the junction contained 3 bases not matched to a gene. This CDR3 spans 13 amino acids. CDR3 nucleotide sequence: TGTGCCAGCAGCGCCGGGACAGAAGAGACCCAGTACTTC. It translates to CASSAGTEETQYF.

Turning to this clone: Other DNA sequences in this sample translate to the same CDR3. The chain joins TRBV19 to TRBJ1-2; D perhaps matches TRBD1 (5 bases). Trimming left V 1 base short and J 0 bases short, with 9 bases between. Germline V lookup: CDR1 LNHDA, CDR2 SQIVND (reference sequence). The CDR3 loop spans 15 amino acids. This CDR3 is CASSIGAGPNYGYTF. The CDR3 DNA is TGTGCCAGTAGTATAGGGGCGGGGCCTAACTATGGCTACACCTTC.

The gene calls are TRBV7-9 and TRBJ2-1, with D possibly being TRBD2 (7 bases). The V gene lost 1 base and the J gene lost 9 bases, with 16 bases spanning the gap. Germline assignment: CDR1 SEHNR and CDR2 FQNEAQ (reference sequence). This CDR3 has 15 residues. Written as DNA, the CDR3 is TGTGCCAGCAGCTTAGAGTCGGGGGCGGGGGTTGAGCAGTTCTTC. Translating gives CASSLESGAGVEQFF.